Shown below are 7 T cell receptor beta chains from a single sample sequenced in a study of T cells after posttransplantation cyclophosphamide. Clones were sequenced by immunoSEQ multiplex PCR, and TCRdb holds only the in-frame ones, with some missing. The sample contains about 24,000 clones, none of them singletons. The specimen was PBMCs. Every receptor here comes from a woman aged 60-70 years in good health, CMV-negative, and a related stem cell transplant donor.

This clone was picked up many times. The chain carries TRBV6-5 and TRBJ2-5, with 9 nucleotides matching TRBD1. Per germline, CDR1 MNHEY and CDR2 SVGAGI. The V gene end was trimmed by 5 bases and the J gene end by 5 bases; junction bases not matched to a gene: 9. The CDR3 runs 15 residues. This chain's CDR3 is CASSATQGAGETQYF. The CDR3 DNA reads TGTGCCAGCAGTGCCACACAGGGGGCGGGGGAGACCCAGTACTTC.

The chain links TRBV2 to TRBJ2-1; weak D call: TRBD1 (6 bases). The V end was cut by 8 bases, the J end by 0 bases, with 11 bases between. The CDR3 extends over 14 amino acids. CDR1 and CDR2 (germline): SNHLY, FYNNEI. CDR3 sequence reads: CASGGQSSYNEQFF. CDR3 coding DNA: TGTGCCAGCGGGGGACAAAGCTCCTACAATGAGCAGTTCTTC.

The sample holds a few counts of this clone. This chain uses TRBV12-5 with TRBJ2-1; D gene ambiguous. The germline V gene encodes CDR1 LGHNT and CDR2 FRNRAP. This CDR3 is 17 amino acids long. Trimming stripped 3 bases from V and 0 bases from J, with 15 bases between. CDR3 bases: TGTGCTAGTGGTTTTTCTGTTGACCGGAGCTCCTACAATGAGCAGTTCTTC. Its protein product is CASGFSVDRSSYNEQFF.

This clone has a count of ten or more. The rearrangement joins TRBV7-9 to TRBJ1-1; D ambiguous. Trimming removed 3 bases at V and 1 base at J, with 6 bases between. CDR3 length equals 13 residues. Germline CDR1 reads SEHNR; CDR2 reads FQNEAQ (reference sequence). CDR3 in DNA: TGTGCCAGCAGCTTCAAAGCGAACACTGAAGCTTTCTTT. It specifies CASSFKANTEAFF.

Many counts were recorded for this clone. The chain carries TRBV28 and TRBJ2-7, with 7 bases matching TRBD2. V trimming: 6 bases; J trimming: 0 bases; junction bases outside the gene matches: 5. Per the germline V gene, CDR1 is MDHEN and CDR2 is SYDVKM. This CDR3 has 14 residues. This CDR3 reads CASRRREDSYEQYF. The DNA for the CDR3 is TGTGCCAGCAGGCGTCGGGAGGACTCCTACGAGCAGTACTTC.

This clone was detected many times. The rearrangement links TRBV11-2 to TRBJ2-5; 8 bases are shared with TRBD1. Germline V gene sequence: CDR1 SGHAT, CDR2 FQNNGV. Unmatched junction bases numbered 6, after V lost 2 bases and J lost 1 base. This CDR3 has 16 residues. The CDR3 loop reads CASSLIRGQGQETQYF. The CDR3 DNA is TGTGCCAGCAGCTTAATTCGAGGACAGGGCCAAGAGACCCAGTACTTC.

This clone was detected many times. The chain joins TRBV2 to TRBJ2-2; the match to TRBD2 covers 11 bases. Germline values: CDR1 SNHLY, CDR2 FYNNEI. With 8 bases clipped from V and 3 bases from J, the junction kept 5 bases outside the gene matches. This CDR3 is built from 15 residues. The CDR3 DNA reads as TGTGCCAGCGGAAGACTAGCGGGGTACACCGGGGAGCTGTTTTTT. Translated: CASGRLAGYTGELFF.